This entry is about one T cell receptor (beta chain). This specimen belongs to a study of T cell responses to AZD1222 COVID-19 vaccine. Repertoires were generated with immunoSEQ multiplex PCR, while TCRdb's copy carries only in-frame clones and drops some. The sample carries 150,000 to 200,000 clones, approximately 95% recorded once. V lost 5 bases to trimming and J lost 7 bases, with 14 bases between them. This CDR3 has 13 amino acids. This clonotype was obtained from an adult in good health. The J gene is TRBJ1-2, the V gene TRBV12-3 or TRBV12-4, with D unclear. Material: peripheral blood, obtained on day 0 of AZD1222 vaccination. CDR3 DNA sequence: TGTGCCAGCAGTCCCGGAGTAGTTGGTGGCTACACCTTC. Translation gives CASSPGVVGGYTF.